This TCR beta chain appears in the sequencing data of a study of T-cell memory formation after mild COVID-19. For the study at large: Largely donor-specific TCR clusters were found. Study results and caveats: Day 37-peaking second-wave clones had unconfirmed SARS-CoV-2 specificity. The study found balanced CD4/CD8 in clones contracting day 15 to 85 and a CD4+ lean in later expanders. Clones which contracted sat mainly in CM and EM if CD4+, and in EMRA if CD8+.

In TCRdb, the 5' RACE reads were re-called with MiXCR into one record per CDR3 protein. The repertoire holds a few hundred thousand distinct CDR3 sequences, with roughly a fifth as singletons. Germline V gene lookup returns CDR1 SGHVS and CDR2 FNYEAQ. Trimming took off 5 bases at V and 2 bases at J, with 21 bases between the two ends. CDR3 length equals 17 residues. There are a few counts of this clonotype. Antigen: not known. The sequence was obtained from a man aged 18-30 years who had mild COVID-19 (a few samples of this study predate the infection). Cell type and time point are not known. The chain couples TRBV7-6 to TRBJ2-5; unclear D gene. The sequencing input was PBMCs or a T cell subset sorted from them (not recorded which). The CDR3 DNA follows: TGTGCCAGCAGCGCCGCCTTTATTCGTCTCGAGCAAGAGACCCAGTACTTC. As protein: CASSAAFIRLEQETQYF.